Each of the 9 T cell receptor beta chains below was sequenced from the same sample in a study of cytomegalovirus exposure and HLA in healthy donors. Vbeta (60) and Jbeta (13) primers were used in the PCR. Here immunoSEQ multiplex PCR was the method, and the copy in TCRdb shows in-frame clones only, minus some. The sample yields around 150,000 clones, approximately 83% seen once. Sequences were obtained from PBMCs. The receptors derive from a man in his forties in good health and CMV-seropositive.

In nucleotides, the CDR3 is TGTGCCAGCAGCTCCTCGGGACAGGGGCCCTATGGCTACACCTTC. Translation gives CASSSSGQGPYGYTF. The gene calls are TRBV7-3 and TRBJ1-2, with 10 bases identical to TRBD1. This CDR3 has 15 residues. Germline V gene sequence: CDR1 SGHTA, CDR2 FQGTGA. V was clipped by 4 bases and J by 4 bases; unmatched bases: 6.

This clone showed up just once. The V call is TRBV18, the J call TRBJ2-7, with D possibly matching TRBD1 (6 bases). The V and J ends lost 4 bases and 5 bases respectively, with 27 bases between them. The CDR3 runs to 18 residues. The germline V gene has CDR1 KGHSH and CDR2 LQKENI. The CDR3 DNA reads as TGTGCCAGCTCACTCCAGACAACCCACGGCGCAGGGGATAACGAGCAGTACTTC. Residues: CASSLQTTHGAGDNEQYF.

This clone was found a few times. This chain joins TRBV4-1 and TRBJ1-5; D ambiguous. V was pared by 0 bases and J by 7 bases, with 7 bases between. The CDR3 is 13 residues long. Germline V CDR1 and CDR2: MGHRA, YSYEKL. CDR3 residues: CASSQDSLQPQHF. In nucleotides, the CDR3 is TGCGCCAGCAGCCAAGATAGTCTGCAGCCCCAGCATTTT.

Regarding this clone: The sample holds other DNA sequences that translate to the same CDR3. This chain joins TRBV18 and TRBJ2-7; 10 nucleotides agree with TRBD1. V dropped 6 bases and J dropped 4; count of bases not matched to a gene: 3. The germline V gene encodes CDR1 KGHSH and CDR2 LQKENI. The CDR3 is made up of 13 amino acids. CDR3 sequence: CASSRDRGYEQYF. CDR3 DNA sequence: TGTGCCAGCTCCCGGGACAGGGGATACGAGCAGTACTTC.

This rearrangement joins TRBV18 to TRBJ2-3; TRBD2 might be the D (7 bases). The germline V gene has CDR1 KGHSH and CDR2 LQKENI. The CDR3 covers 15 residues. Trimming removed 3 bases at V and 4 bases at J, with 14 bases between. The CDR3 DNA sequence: TGTGCCAGCTCACCGGCGGGGGCTTCGGCAGATACGCAGTATTTT. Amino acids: CASSPAGASADTQYF.

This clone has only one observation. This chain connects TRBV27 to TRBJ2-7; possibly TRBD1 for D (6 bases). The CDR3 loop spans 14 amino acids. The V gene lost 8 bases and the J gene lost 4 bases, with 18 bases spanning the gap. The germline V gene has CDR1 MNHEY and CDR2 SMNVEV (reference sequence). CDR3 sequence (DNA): TGTGCCAGCTCCTTGGCAGGGGCTAAGTACGAGCAGTACTTC. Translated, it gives CASSLAGAKYEQYF.

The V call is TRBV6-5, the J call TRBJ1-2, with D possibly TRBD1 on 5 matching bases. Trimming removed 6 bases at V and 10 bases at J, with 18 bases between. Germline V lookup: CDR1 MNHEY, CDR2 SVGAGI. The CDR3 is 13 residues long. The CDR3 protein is CASSRTGGNVYTF. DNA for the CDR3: TGTGCCAGCAGCAGGACGGGGGGTAATGTCTACACCTTC.

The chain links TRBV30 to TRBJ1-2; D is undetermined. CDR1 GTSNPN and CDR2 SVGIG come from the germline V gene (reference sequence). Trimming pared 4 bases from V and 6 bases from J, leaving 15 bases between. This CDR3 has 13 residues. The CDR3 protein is CAWTTGVLDGYTF. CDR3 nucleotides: TGTGCCTGGACAACCGGGGTACTTGATGGCTACACCTTC.

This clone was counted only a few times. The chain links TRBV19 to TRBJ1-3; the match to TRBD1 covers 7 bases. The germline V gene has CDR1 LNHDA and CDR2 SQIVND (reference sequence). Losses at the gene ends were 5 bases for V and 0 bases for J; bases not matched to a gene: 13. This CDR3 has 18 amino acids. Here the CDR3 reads CASSLAQRQGGSGNTIYF. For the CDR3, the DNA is TGTGCCAGTAGTCTGGCCCAACGTCAGGGGGGCTCTGGAAACACCATATATTTT.